This TCR beta chain was retrieved from a study of blood T cell repertoires in COVID-19. Study-level background: Acute and convalescent COVID-19 specimens originated in the United States, Italy and Spain.

With V trimmed by 1 base and J by 0 bases, 4 bases remained unmatched. CDR3 length: 18 amino acids. Germline CDR1 reads LGHNA; CDR2 reads YSLEER. TCRdb keeps only in-frame clones here, not all; method: immunoSEQ multiplex PCR. The sample records hundreds of thousands of clones, around 85% being singletons. Participant age was roughly 18 to 89 years, and participants resided in about 25 US areas. This receptor was obtained from a young woman who had been exposed to COVID-19. The V gene is TRBV4-3, the J gene TRBJ2-2; 11 nucleotides align to TRBD2. Sequenced: PBMCs or T cells enriched from blood (not recorded which). The CDR3 region is CASSQALAGGANTGELFF. CDR3 DNA: TGCGCCAGCAGCCAAGCCCTAGCGGGGGGCGCGAACACCGGGGAGCTGTTTTTT.